Listed below are T cell receptor beta chains from one sample, sequenced in a study of T cell responses to AZD1222 COVID-19 vaccine. Sequencing used immunoSEQ multiplex PCR; TCRdb keeps in-frame clones, though not all of them. The sample includes roughly 200,000 clones, almost 90% of them seen just once. Sequenced here: peripheral blood, sampled on day 0 of AZD1222 vaccination. The receptors derive from an adult in good health. Each CDR3 is given with its conserved first and last residue. A D gene is named only where the DNA matches it firmly. Size values are once, few and many counts, or a class for expanded clones, and some rows have none.

clone_size: .
v_call: TRBV4-1
d_call: .
j_call: TRBJ1-4
cdr3_nt: TGCGCCAGCAGCCAAGAGGGAGGGGGATTTAAAAAACTGTTTTTT
cdr3_aa: CASSQEGGGFKKLFF

clone_size: few
v_call: TRBV12-3/TRBV12-4
d_call: .
j_call: TRBJ1-2
cdr3_nt: TGTGCCAGCAGAACAGGGAGCTATGGCTACACCTTC
cdr3_aa: CASRTGSYGYTF

clone_size: .
v_call: TRBV18
d_call: TRBD1
j_call: TRBJ1-1
cdr3_nt: TGTGCCAGCTCACCAAGGGACGACAGGGCTGAAGCTTTCTTT
cdr3_aa: CASSPRDDRAEAFF

clone_size: .
v_call: TRBV5-4
d_call: .
j_call: TRBJ2-5
cdr3_nt: TGTGCCAGCAGCTTGGGGGCGGGAGAGACCCAGTACTTC
cdr3_aa: CASSLGAGETQYF

clone_size: .
v_call: TRBV2
d_call: TRBD1
j_call: TRBJ1-4
cdr3_nt: TGTGCCAGCAGTTCCAGGGGGCCGGGTGAAAAACTGTTTTTT
cdr3_aa: CASSSRGPGEKLFF

clone_size: .
v_call: TRBV19
d_call: TRBD1
j_call: TRBJ1-2
cdr3_nt: TGTGCCAGTAGTGACCCATCCGGGACAGAGTATGGCTACACCTTC
cdr3_aa: CASSDPSGTEYGYTF

clone_size: .
v_call: TRBV4-2
d_call: .
j_call: TRBJ2-5
cdr3_nt: TGTGCCAGCAGCCAAGGGGGGGGCGGAGAGACCCAGTACTTC
cdr3_aa: CASSQGGGGETQYF

clone_size: once
v_call: TRBV27
d_call: TRBD1
j_call: TRBJ1-2
cdr3_nt: TGTGCCAGCAGTTTGTCCGGACAGGGGGCCTTTGGCTACACCTTC
cdr3_aa: CASSLSGQGAFGYTF

clone_size: .
v_call: TRBV27
d_call: .
j_call: TRBJ2-4
cdr3_nt: TGTGCCAGCAGTTTATCGGCAGGGGTAGCCAAAAACATTCAGTACTTC
cdr3_aa: CASSLSAGVAKNIQYF

clone_size: .
v_call: TRBV5-1
d_call: .
j_call: TRBJ2-3
cdr3_nt: TGCGCCAGCAGCTTGCGCGGGGTCAGCACAGATACGCAGTATTTT
cdr3_aa: CASSLRGVSTDTQYF

clone_size: once
v_call: TRBV21-1
d_call: .
j_call: TRBJ2-3
cdr3_nt: TGTGCCAGCAGCAAAGGGGTGGATACGCAGTATTTT
cdr3_aa: CASSKGVDTQYF

clone_size: .
v_call: TRBV3-1/TRBV3-2
d_call: .
j_call: TRBJ2-2
cdr3_nt: TGTGCCAGCAGCCAAGACCCGAACACCGGGGAGCTGTTTTTT
cdr3_aa: CASSQDPNTGELFF

clone_size: .
v_call: TRBV2
d_call: TRBD1
j_call: TRBJ1-6
cdr3_nt: TGTGCCAGCAGGGACAGGGTTGATTCACCCCTCCACTTT
cdr3_aa: CASRDRVDSPLHF

clone_size: .
v_call: TRBV5-1
d_call: .
j_call: TRBJ2-4
cdr3_nt: TGCGCCAGCAGCTTGGGCTCCGGGGACATTCAGTACTTC
cdr3_aa: CASSLGSGDIQYF

clone_size: once
v_call: TRBV30
d_call: .
j_call: TRBJ1-5
cdr3_nt: TGTGCCTGGAGATATGGGGACAATCAGCCCCAGCATTTT
cdr3_aa: CAWRYGDNQPQHF

clone_size: .
v_call: TRBV30
d_call: .
j_call: TRBJ1-6
cdr3_nt: TGTGCCTGGAGTGTACGGCGGAGAGATAATTCACCCCTCCACTTT
cdr3_aa: CAWSVRRRDNSPLHF

clone_size: .
v_call: TRBV7-3
d_call: TRBD1
j_call: TRBJ1-1
cdr3_nt: TGTGCCAGCAGCTCCGACAGGGGGACTGAAGCTTTCTTT
cdr3_aa: CASSSDRGTEAFF

clone_size: .
v_call: TRBV5-4
d_call: .
j_call: TRBJ1-1
cdr3_nt: TGTGCCAGCAGCTTCCCTAAAATCTCAGGGCTCACTGAAGCTTTCTTT
cdr3_aa: CASSFPKISGLTEAFF

clone_size: .
v_call: TRBV5-4
d_call: .
j_call: TRBJ1-5
cdr3_nt: TGTGCCAGCAGCTTGGACAGGGCTCAGCCCCAGCATTTT
cdr3_aa: CASSLDRAQPQHF

clone_size: .
v_call: TRBV4-3
d_call: TRBD1
j_call: TRBJ1-2
cdr3_nt: TGCGCCAGCAGCCATGAAGGAGCGGGACAGGGGGAGCCTTATTCCGGCTACACCTTC
cdr3_aa: CASSHEGAGQGEPYSGYTF

clone_size: .
v_call: TRBV30
d_call: .
j_call: TRBJ1-3
cdr3_nt: TGTGCCTGGAGTGTCGGTCAGTCCGGAAACACCATATATTTT
cdr3_aa: CAWSVGQSGNTIYF

clone_size: .
v_call: TRBV4-2
d_call: .
j_call: TRBJ1-3
cdr3_nt: TGTGCCAGCAGCCAAGAGGTTGGTGGAAACACCATATATTTT
cdr3_aa: CASSQEVGGNTIYF

clone_size: .
v_call: TRBV30
d_call: .
j_call: TRBJ1-2
cdr3_nt: TGTGCCTGGAGTGTACCTGGGGGAGTAGATGGCTACACCTTC
cdr3_aa: CAWSVPGGVDGYTF

clone_size: .
v_call: TRBV30
d_call: .
j_call: TRBJ1-2
cdr3_nt: TGTGCCTTAAAACCCCCGGGACGGGACTTTGAGGGCTACACCTTC
cdr3_aa: CALKPPGRDFEGYTF

clone_size: once
v_call: TRBV28
d_call: TRBD1
j_call: TRBJ2-7
cdr3_nt: TGTGCCAGCAGTTTAGCCCAGGGGGCAGGCGGCGAGCAGTACTTC
cdr3_aa: CASSLAQGAGGEQYF

clone_size: .
v_call: TRBV27
d_call: TRBD1
j_call: TRBJ2-5
cdr3_nt: TGTGCCAGCTCACAGGGGGCTGCTCGAGAGACCCAGTACTTC
cdr3_aa: CASSQGAARETQYF

clone_size: .
v_call: TRBV15
d_call: .
j_call: TRBJ2-3
cdr3_nt: TGTGCCACCAGCAGGACATCTTTGGAACACACAGATACGCAGTATTTT
cdr3_aa: CATSRTSLEHTDTQYF

clone_size: .
v_call: TRBV13
d_call: TRBD1
j_call: TRBJ2-7
cdr3_nt: TGTGCCAGCAGCTTAGGCCCCAGGGCTGGGACAGGGTTCCACGAGCAGTACTTC
cdr3_aa: CASSLGPRAGTGFHEQYF

clone_size: .
v_call: TRBV5-4
d_call: .
j_call: TRBJ1-6
cdr3_nt: TGTGCCAGCAGCTTGGCTAGGGGGGAAAATTCACCCCTCCACTTT
cdr3_aa: CASSLARGENSPLHF

clone_size: .
v_call: TRBV20-1
d_call: .
j_call: TRBJ2-7
cdr3_nt: TGCAGTGCTCGAGGGGGGAACGAGCAGTACTTC
cdr3_aa: CSARGGNEQYF

clone_size: .
v_call: TRBV30
d_call: .
j_call: TRBJ1-5
cdr3_nt: TGTGCCTGGAGTGTACCGGGTTGGCCCCAGCATTTT
cdr3_aa: CAWSVPGWPQHF

clone_size: once
v_call: TRBV28
d_call: .
j_call: TRBJ1-2
cdr3_nt: TGTGCCAGCACCCGGACGAACTATGGCTACACCTTC
cdr3_aa: CASTRTNYGYTF

clone_size: .
v_call: TRBV5-1
d_call: .
j_call: TRBJ1-5
cdr3_nt: TGCGCCAGCAGCCTAGGGGATTCCGGCAATCAGCCCCAGCATTTT
cdr3_aa: CASSLGDSGNQPQHF

clone_size: .
v_call: TRBV11-2
d_call: TRBD2
j_call: TRBJ2-1
cdr3_nt: TGTGCCAGCAGCTCGACTAGCGGGGTCGGTGAGCAGTTCTTC
cdr3_aa: CASSSTSGVGEQFF

clone_size: .
v_call: TRBV9
d_call: .
j_call: TRBJ2-1
cdr3_nt: TGTGCCAGCAGCGTAGCCCTTGGTAGCGGAGACAATGAGCAGTTCTTC
cdr3_aa: CASSVALGSGDNEQFF

clone_size: .
v_call: TRBV7-9
d_call: .
j_call: TRBJ2-7
cdr3_nt: TGTGCCAGCAGCCCCGGGACGGACGAGCAGTACTTC
cdr3_aa: CASSPGTDEQYF

clone_size: .
v_call: TRBV25-1
d_call: .
j_call: TRBJ2-1
cdr3_nt: TGTGCCAGCAGTGATTATGCGGGGCAGGGCCGTGTCAATGAGCAGTTCTTC
cdr3_aa: CASSDYAGQGRVNEQFF

clone_size: .
v_call: TRBV27
d_call: .
j_call: TRBJ2-7
cdr3_nt: TGTGCCAGCAGTTTCGGTACGACGGGTTACGAGCAGTACTTC
cdr3_aa: CASSFGTTGYEQYF

clone_size: .
v_call: TRBV13
d_call: .
j_call: TRBJ1-3
cdr3_nt: TGTGCCAGCAGCTTAGGAAACAGGCGCTCTGGAAACACCATATATTTT
cdr3_aa: CASSLGNRRSGNTIYF

clone_size: .
v_call: TRBV5-4
d_call: .
j_call: TRBJ1-5
cdr3_nt: TGTGCCAGCAGCTTGGGGGAGTCCCAGCATTTT
cdr3_aa: CASSLGESQHF

clone_size: .
v_call: TRBV4-2
d_call: .
j_call: TRBJ1-4
cdr3_nt: TGTGCCAGCAGCCGGGTCAGCCCTGCAACTAATGAAAAACTGTTTTTT
cdr3_aa: CASSRVSPATNEKLFF

clone_size: .
v_call: TRBV18
d_call: TRBD1
j_call: TRBJ1-1
cdr3_nt: TGTGCCAGTACTTTCGGACAGGGTAACACTGAAGCTTTCTTT
cdr3_aa: CASTFGQGNTEAFF

clone_size: .
v_call: TRBV5-1
d_call: .
j_call: TRBJ1-2
cdr3_nt: TGCGCCAGCAGCACAGACACTCAGGGCAGCAGCTATGGCTACACCTTC
cdr3_aa: CASSTDTQGSSYGYTF

clone_size: few
v_call: TRBV2
d_call: .
j_call: TRBJ2-5
cdr3_nt: TGTGCCAGCAGTGATTCCTCCGGGACACTGGGGACCCAGTACTTC
cdr3_aa: CASSDSSGTLGTQYF

clone_size: .
v_call: TRBV5-1
d_call: TRBD2
j_call: TRBJ2-3
cdr3_nt: TGCGCCAGCAGCTTGGATCCCCTAGCGGGAGGCACAGATACGCAGTATTTT
cdr3_aa: CASSLDPLAGGTDTQYF

clone_size: .
v_call: TRBV12-3/TRBV12-4
d_call: TRBD1
j_call: TRBJ1-5
cdr3_nt: TGTGCCAGCAGTTTGTCAGGGGGAAGGCCCCAGCATTTT
cdr3_aa: CASSLSGGRPQHF

clone_size: .
v_call: TRBV15
d_call: .
j_call: TRBJ1-2
cdr3_nt: TGTGCCACCAGCAGAGAGACAGCCTATGGCTACACCTTC
cdr3_aa: CATSRETAYGYTF

clone_size: few
v_call: TRBV19
d_call: .
j_call: TRBJ1-2
cdr3_nt: TGTGCCAGTAGTAACCCCTTCCGACTCGAGGACTATGGCTACACCTTC
cdr3_aa: CASSNPFRLEDYGYTF

clone_size: .
v_call: TRBV2
d_call: .
j_call: TRBJ1-2
cdr3_nt: TGTGCCAGCAGTGTCGGGACACGAGCCTATGGCTACACCTTC
cdr3_aa: CASSVGTRAYGYTF

clone_size: .
v_call: TRBV19
d_call: TRBD1
j_call: TRBJ1-5
cdr3_nt: TGTGCCAGTAGGTCCTGGGGGACAGGAGGAATGACGAGGAGCAATCAGCCCCAGCATTTT
cdr3_aa: CASRSWGTGGMTRSNQPQHF

clone_size: once
v_call: TRBV18
d_call: .
j_call: TRBJ2-7
cdr3_nt: TGTGCCAGCTCACCAAAAGTAGCGTCCGCCGAGCAGTACTTC
cdr3_aa: CASSPKVASAEQYF

clone_size: few
v_call: TRBV5-6
d_call: .
j_call: TRBJ2-7
cdr3_nt: TGTGCCAGCAGCTTCCTGGCAGGGTCGTACGAGCAGTACTTC
cdr3_aa: CASSFLAGSYEQYF

clone_size: many
v_call: TRBV5-4
d_call: .
j_call: TRBJ2-7
cdr3_nt: TGTGCCAGCAGCCTACCACTCGGAGACGAGCAGTACTTC
cdr3_aa: CASSLPLGDEQYF

clone_size: .
v_call: TRBV9
d_call: TRBD1
j_call: TRBJ1-2
cdr3_nt: TGTGCCAGCAGCCTTGGTGGACAGGGGACTTATGGCTACACCTTC
cdr3_aa: CASSLGGQGTYGYTF

clone_size: once
v_call: TRBV3-1/TRBV3-2
d_call: .
j_call: TRBJ2-7
cdr3_nt: TGTGCCAGCAGCCAAGATCAAGGTAGCCCTTACGAGCAGTACTTC
cdr3_aa: CASSQDQGSPYEQYF